This T cell receptor beta chain appears in the sequencing data of a study of blood T cell repertoires in COVID-19. The protocol was immunoSEQ multiplex PCR, while the TCRdb copy is restricted to in-frame clones and leaves out a portion. The table shows around 700,000 clones, with 90% occurring only once. Germline CDR1 and CDR2: LGHNT and FRNRAP. The CDR3 contains 12 residues. Trimming shortened V by 8 bases and J by 0 bases, and 8 bases separated the two germline ends. The sample comprised peripheral blood. The sequence came from a woman aged 18-29 years with acute or convalescent COVID-19. V and J are TRBV12-5 and TRBJ2-7; D is undetermined. For the CDR3, the DNA is TGTGCTAGTTACACCAGCTCCTACGAGCAGTACTTC. Its translation: CASYTSSYEQYF.